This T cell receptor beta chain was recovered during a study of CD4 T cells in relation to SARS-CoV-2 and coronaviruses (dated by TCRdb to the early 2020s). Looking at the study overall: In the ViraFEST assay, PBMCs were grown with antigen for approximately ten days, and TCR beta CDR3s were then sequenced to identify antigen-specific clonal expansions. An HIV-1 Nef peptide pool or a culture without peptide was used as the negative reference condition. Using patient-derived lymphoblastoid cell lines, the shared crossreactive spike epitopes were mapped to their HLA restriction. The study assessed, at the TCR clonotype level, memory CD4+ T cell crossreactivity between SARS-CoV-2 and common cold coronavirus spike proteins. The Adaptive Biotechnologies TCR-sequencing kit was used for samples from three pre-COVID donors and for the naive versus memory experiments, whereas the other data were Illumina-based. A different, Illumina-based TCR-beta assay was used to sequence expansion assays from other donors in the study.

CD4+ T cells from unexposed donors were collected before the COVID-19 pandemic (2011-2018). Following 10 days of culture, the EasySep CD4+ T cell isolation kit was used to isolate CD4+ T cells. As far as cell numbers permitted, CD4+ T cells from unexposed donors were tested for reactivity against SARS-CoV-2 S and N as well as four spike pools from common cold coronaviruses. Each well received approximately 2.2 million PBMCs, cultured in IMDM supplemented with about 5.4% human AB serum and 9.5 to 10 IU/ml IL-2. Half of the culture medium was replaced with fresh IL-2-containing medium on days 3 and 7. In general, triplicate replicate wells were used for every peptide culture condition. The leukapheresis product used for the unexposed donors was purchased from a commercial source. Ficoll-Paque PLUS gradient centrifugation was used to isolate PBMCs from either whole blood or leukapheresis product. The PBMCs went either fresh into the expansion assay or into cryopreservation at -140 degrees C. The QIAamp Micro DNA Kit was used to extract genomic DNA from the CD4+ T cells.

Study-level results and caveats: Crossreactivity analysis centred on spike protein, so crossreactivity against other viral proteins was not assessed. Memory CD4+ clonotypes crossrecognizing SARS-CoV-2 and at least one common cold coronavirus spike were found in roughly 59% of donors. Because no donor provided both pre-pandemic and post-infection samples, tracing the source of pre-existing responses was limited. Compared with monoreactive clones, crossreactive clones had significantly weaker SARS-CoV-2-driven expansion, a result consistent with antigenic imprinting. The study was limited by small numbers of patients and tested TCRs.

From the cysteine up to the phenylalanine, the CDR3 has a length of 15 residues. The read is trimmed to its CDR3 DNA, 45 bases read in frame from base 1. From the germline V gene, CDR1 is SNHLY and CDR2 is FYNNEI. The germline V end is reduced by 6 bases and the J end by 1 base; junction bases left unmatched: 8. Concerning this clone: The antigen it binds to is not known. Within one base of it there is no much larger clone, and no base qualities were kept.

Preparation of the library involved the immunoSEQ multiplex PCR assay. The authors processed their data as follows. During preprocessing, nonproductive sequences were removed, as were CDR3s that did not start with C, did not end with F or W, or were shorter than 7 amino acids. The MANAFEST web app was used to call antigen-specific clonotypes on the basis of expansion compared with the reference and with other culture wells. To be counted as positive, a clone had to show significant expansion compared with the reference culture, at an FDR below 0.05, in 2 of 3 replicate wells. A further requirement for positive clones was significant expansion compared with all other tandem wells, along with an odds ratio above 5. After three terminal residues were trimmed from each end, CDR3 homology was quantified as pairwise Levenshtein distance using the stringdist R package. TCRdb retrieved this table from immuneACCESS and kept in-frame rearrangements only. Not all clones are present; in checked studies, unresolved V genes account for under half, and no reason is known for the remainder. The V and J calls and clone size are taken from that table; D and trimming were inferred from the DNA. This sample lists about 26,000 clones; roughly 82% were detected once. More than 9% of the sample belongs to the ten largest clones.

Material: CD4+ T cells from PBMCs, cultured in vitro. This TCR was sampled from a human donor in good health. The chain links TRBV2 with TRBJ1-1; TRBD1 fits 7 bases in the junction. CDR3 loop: CASRPGRGANTEAFF. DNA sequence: TGTGCCAGCAGACCCGGCAGGGGGGCGAACACTGAAGCTTTCTTT.